This T cell receptor beta chain was observed in a study of a mutant IDH1 vaccine in newly diagnosed glioma. Study-wide background: Vaccine administration was initiated 4-6 weeks following radiotherapy alone, or with temozolomide cycles. The treated group averaged 40.4 years old and was around 60% male, about 40% female.

Regarding time point: week 11, during vaccination. In the vaccine, a single dose held 300 ug of the mutant IDH1 20-mer peptide, along with topical imiquimod. The germline gives CDR1 PRHDT, CDR2 FYEKMQ (reference sequence). V lost 3 bases, J lost 0 bases, and 12 bases lay in between. This CDR3 contains 16 residues. This table comes from immunoSEQ multiplex PCR, and its TCRdb copy is limited to in-frame clones, with some not included. The sample has around 30,000 clones, nearly 90% seen once; the top ten hold more than 20%. Details on this clone: As yet, its antigen is unknown.

V is TRBV13 and J is TRBJ1-3, with D possibly TRBD1 on 5 matching bases. Sequencing was performed on PBMCs, taken from a glioma patient whose treatment included an IDH1 peptide vaccine. The clonotype comes from a man aged 18 to 29 with glioma. The CDR3: CASSLLGDLSGNTIYF. CDR3 DNA: TGTGCCAGCAGCTTGTTAGGGGACCTCTCTGGAAACACCATATATTTT.